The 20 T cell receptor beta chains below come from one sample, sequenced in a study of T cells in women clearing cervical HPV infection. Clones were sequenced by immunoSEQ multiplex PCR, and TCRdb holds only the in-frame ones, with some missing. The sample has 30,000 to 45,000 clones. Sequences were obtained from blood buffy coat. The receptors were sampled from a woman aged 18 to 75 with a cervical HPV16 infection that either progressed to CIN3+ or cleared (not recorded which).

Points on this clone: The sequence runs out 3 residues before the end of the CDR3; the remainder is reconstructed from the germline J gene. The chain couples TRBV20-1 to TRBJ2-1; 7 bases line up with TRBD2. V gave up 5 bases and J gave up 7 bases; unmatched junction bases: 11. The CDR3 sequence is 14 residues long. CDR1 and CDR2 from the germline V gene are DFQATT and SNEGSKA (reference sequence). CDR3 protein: CSAATSWGINEQFF. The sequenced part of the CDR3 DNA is TGCAGTGCTGCGACTAGCTGGGGCATTAATGAG.

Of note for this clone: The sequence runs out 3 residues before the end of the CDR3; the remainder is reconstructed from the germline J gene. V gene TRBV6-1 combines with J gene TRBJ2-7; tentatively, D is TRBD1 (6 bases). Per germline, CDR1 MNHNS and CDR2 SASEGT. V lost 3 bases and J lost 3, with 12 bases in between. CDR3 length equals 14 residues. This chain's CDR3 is CASSEMPDSYEQYF. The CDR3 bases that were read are TGTGCCAGCAGTGAGATGCCGGACAGCTACGAG.

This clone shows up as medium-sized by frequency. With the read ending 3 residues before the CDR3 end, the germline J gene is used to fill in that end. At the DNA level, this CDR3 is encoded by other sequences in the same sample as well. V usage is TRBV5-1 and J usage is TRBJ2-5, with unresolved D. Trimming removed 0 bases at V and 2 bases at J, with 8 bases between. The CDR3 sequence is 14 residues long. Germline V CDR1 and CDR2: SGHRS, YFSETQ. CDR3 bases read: TGCGCCAGCAGCTTGGTCGCGTCTCAAGAGACC. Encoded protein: CASSLVASQET. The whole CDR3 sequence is CASSLVASQETQYF.

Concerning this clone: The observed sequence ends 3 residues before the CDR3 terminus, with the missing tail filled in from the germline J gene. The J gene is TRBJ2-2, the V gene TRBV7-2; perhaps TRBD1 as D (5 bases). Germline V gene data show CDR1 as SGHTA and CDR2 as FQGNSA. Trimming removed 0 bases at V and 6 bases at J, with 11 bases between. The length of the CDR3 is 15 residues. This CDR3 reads CASSLAGATPGELFF. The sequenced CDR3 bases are TGTGCCAGCAGCTTAGCAGGGGCGACGCCCGGGGAG.

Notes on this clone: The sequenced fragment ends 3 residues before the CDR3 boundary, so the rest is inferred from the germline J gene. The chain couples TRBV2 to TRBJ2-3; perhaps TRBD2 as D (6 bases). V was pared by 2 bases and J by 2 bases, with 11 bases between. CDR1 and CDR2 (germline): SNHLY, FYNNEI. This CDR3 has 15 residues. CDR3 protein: CASSEPGGTTDTQYF. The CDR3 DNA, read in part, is TGTGCCAGCAGTGAACCCGGGGGTACCACAGATACG.

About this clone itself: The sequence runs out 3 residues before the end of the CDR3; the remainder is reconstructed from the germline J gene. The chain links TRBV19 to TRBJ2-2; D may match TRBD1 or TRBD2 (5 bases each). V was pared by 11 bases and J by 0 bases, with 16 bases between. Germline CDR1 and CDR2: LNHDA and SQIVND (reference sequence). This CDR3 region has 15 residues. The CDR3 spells CAVADRGANTGELFF. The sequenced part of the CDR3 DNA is TGTGCCGTCGCCGACCGAGGGGCGAACACCGGGGAG.

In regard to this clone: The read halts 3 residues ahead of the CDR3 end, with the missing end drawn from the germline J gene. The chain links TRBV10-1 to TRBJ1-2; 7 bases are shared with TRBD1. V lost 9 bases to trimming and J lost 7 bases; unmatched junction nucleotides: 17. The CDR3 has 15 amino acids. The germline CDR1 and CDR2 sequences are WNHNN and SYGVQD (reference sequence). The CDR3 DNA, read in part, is TGCGCCAGGGACCTAGGAGACAGGGAGTGGTGTGGC. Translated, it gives CARDLGDREWCG. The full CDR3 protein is CARDLGDREWCGYTF.

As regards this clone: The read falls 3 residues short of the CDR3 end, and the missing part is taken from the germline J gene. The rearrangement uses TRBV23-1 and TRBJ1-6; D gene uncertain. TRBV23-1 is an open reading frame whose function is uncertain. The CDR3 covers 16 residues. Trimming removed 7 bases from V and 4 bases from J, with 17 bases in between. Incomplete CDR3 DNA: TGCGCCAGCACCCCTAAGCGGCCAGCGTATAATTCACCC. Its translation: CASTPKRPAYNSP. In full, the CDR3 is CASTPKRPAYNSPLHF.

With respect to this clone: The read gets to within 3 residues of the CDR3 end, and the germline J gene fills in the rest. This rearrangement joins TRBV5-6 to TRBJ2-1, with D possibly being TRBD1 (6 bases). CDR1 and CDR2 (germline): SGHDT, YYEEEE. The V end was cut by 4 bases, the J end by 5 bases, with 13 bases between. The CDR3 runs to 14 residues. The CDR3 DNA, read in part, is TGTGCCAGCAGCCTTATTTACAGGGACAATGAG. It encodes CASSLIYRDNE. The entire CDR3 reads CASSLIYRDNEQFF.

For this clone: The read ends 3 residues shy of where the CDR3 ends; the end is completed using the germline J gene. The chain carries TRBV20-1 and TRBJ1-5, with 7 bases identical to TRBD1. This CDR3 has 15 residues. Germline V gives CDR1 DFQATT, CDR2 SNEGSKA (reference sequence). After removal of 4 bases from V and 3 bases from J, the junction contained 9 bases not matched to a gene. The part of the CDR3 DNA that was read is TGCAGTGCTAATCACAGGGGAGGCGTCAATCAGCCC. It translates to CSANHRGGVNQP. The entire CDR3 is CSANHRGGVNQPQHF.

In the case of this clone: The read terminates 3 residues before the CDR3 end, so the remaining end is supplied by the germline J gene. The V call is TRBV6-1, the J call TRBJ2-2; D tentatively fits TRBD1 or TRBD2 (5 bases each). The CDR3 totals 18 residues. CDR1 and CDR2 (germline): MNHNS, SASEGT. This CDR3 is CASSEEYLGISGANVLFF. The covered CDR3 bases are TGTGCCAGCAGTGAAGAGTACCTCGGGATCTCTGGGGCCAACGTG.

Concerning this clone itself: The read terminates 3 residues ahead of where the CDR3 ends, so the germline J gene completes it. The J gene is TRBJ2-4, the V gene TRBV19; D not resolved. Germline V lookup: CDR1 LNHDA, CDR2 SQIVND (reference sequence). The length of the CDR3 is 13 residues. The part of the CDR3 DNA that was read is TGTGCCAGTAACACACCCCCTGATAATGGT. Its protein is CASNTPPDNG. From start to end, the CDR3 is CASNTPPDNGQYF.

Incomplete CDR3 DNA: TGTGCCAGCAGCCCTGGGACAGCGGGGAACACTGAA. Amino acids: CASSPGTAGNTE. The entire CDR3 sequence reads CASSPGTAGNTEAFF. The chain is built from TRBV6-2 or TRBV6-3 and TRBJ1-1; 7 bases line up with TRBD1. Read coverage stops 3 residues before the CDR3 terminus; the germline J gene supplies the remainder. This CDR3 spans 15 amino acids. The germline V gene encodes CDR1 MNHEY and CDR2 SVGEGT. The V segment lost 6 bases and the J segment 1 base; nucleotides outside the gene matches: 8.

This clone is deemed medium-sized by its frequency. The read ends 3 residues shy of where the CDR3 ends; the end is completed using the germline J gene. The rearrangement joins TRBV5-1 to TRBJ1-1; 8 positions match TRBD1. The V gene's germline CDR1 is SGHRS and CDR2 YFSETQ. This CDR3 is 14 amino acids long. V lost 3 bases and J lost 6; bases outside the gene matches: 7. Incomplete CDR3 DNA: TGCGCCAGCAGCTACCTACCGGACAGGGCTGAA. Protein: CASSYLPDRAE. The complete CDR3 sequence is CASSYLPDRAEAFF.

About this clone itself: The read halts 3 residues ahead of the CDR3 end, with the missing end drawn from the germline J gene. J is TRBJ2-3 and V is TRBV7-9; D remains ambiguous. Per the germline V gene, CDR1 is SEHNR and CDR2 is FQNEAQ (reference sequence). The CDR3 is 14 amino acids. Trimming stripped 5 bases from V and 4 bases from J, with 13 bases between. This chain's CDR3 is CASSRDPQADTQYF. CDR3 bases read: TGTGCCAGCAGCCGAGACCCGCAGGCAGATACG.

CDR3 DNA, as far as it was read: TGCAGCGTTGGGGGGGGTACCGGACAGCGCGGCTTTGGC. It codes for CSVGGGTGQRGFG. The full CDR3 reads CSVGGGTGQRGFGYTF. V is TRBV29-1 and J is TRBJ1-2; D is perhaps TRBD1 (6 bases). The read ends 3 residues early relative to the CDR3; the germline J gene fills the gap. Per the germline V gene, CDR1 is SQVTM and CDR2 is ANQGSEA. The CDR3 has 16 residues. V was cut by 4 bases and J by 7 bases, with 25 bases left in between.

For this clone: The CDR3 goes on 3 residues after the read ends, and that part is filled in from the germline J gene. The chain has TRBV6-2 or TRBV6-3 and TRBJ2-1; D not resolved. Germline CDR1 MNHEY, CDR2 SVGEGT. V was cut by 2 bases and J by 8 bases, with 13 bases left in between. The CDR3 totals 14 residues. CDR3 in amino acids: CASSYPFNRDEQFF. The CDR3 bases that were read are TGTGCCAGCAGTTACCCTTTCAATAGGGATGAG.

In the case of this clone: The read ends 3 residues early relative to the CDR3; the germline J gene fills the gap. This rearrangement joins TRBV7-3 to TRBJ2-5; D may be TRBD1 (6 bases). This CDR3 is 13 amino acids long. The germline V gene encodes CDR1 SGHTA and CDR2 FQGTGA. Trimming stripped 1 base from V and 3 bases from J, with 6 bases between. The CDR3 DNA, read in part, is TGTGCCAGCAGCTTAAACAGGGAAGAGACC. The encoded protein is CASSLNREET. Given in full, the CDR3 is CASSLNREETQYF.

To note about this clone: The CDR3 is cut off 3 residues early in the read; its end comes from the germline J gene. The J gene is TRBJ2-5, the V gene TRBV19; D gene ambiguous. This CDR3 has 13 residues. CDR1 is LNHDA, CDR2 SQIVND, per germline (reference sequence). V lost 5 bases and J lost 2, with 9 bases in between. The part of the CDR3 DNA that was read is TGTGCCAGTAGTGGGCAGGAACAAGAGACC. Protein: CASSGQEQET. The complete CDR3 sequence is CASSGQEQETQYF.

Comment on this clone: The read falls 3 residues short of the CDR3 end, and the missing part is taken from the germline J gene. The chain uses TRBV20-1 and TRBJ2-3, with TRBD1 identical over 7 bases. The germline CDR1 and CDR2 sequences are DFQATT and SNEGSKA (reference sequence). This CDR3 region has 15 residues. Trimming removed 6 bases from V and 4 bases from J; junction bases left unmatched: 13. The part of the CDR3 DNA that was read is TGCAGTGCGATTCACTACGCAACAGGGGCAGATACG. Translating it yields CSAIHYATGADT. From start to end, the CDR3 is CSAIHYATGADTQYF.